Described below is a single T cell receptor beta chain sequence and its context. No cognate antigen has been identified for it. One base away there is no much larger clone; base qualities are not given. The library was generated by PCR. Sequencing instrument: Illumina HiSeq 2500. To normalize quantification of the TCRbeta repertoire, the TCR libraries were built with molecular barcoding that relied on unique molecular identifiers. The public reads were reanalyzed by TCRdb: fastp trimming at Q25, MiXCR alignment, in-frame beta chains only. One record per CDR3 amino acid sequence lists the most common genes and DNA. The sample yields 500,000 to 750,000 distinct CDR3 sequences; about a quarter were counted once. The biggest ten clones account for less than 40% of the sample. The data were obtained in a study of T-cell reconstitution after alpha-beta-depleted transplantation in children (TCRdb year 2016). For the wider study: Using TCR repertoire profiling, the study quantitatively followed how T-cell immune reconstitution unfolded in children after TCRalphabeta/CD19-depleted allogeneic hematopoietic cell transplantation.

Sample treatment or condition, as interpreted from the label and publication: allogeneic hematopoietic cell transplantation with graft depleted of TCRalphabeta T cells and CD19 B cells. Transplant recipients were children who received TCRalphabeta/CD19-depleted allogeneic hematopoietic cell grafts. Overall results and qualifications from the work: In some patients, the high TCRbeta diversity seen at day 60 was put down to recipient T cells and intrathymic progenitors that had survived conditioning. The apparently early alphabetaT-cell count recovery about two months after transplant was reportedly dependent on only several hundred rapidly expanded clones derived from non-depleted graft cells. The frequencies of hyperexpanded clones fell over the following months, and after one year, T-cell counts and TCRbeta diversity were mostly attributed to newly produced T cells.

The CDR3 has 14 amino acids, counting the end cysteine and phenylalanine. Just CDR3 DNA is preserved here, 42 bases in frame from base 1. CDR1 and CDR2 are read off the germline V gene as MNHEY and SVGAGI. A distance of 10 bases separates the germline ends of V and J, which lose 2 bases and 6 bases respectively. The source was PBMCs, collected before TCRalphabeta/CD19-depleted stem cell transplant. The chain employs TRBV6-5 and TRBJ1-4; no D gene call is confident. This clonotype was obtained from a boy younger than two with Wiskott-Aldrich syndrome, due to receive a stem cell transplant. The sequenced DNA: TGTGCCAGCAGTTACGCGCCCAGCTATGAAAAACTGTTTTTT. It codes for CASSYAPSYEKLFF.